The clone carrying this T cell receptor (beta chain) occurred many times. No antigen is known for it. The sample belongs to a study of early T cells in non-severe SARS-CoV-2 infection. Across the whole study: Unsorted whole blood bulk RNA was sequenced, with unpaired chains.

Individually, cDNA molecules had unique molecular identifiers attached to them. TCRdb reprocessed the 5' RACE reads with MiXCR, giving one entry per CDR3 protein. The profile shows 45,000 or so distinct CDR3 sequences, approximately 11% of them singletons. Germline V gene data show CDR1 as MNHEY and CDR2 as SVGAGI. Trimming cost V 0 bases and J 7 bases, with 10 bases left between them. This CDR3 region has 13 residues. Points from the study as a whole: CD4 and private specificities were missed by VDJdb matching, which favored anti-spike CD8 responses.

Sequenced sample: whole blood. The origin of this receptor is an adult who was a healthcare worker with PCR-confirmed SARS-CoV-2 infection or an uninfected control (not recorded which). This sequence joins TRBV6-5 and TRBJ2-7; D remains unclear. The CDR3 nucleotides read TGTGCCAGCAGTTACTCCACGATGTGGGAGCAGTACTTC. Translating it yields CASSYSTMWEQYF.